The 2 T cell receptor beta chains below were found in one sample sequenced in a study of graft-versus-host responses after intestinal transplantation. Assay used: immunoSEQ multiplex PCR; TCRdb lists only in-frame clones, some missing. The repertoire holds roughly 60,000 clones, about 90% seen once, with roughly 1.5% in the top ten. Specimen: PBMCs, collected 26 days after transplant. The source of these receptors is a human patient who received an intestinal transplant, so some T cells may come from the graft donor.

CDR3 protein: CASSLRTDEAFF. CDR3 bases: TGTGCCAGCAGCTTAAGGACAGATGAAGCTTTCTTT. This rearrangement joins TRBV7-9 to TRBJ1-1; possible D gene TRBD1, 6 bases. CDR1 and CDR2 from the germline V gene are SEHNR and FQNEAQ (reference sequence). Trimming pared 2 bases from V and 7 bases from J, leaving 8 bases between. This CDR3 contains 12 residues.

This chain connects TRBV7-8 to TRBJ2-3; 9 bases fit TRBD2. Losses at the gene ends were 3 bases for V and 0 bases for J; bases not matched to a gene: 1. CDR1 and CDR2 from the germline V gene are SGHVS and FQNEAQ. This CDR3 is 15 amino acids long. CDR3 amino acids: CASSLTSGSTDTQYF. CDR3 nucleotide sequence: TGTGCCAGCAGCTTGACTAGCGGAAGCACAGATACGCAGTATTTT.